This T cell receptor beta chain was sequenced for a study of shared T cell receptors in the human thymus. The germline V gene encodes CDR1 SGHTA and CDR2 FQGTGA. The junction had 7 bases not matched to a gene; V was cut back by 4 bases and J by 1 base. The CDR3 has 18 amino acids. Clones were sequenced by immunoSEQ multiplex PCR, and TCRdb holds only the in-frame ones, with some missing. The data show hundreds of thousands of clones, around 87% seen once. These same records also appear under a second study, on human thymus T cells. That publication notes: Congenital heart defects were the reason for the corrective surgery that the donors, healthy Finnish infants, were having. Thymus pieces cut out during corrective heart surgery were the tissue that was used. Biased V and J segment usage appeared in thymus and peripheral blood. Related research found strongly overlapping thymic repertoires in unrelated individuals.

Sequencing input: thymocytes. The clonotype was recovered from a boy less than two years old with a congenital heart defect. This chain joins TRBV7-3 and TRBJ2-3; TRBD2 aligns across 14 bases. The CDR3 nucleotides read TGTGCCAGCAGCTCCCGGACTAGCGGGAGGTTTGGCACAGATACGCAGTATTTT. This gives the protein CASSSRTSGRFGTDTQYF.